These 27 T cell receptor beta chains share one sample of origin, sequenced in a study of Graves' ophthalmopathy and Graves' hyperthyroidism. RNA transcripts were the template, and TCR beta CDR3 regions were amplified from them. HTBI primers primed a first-round RT-PCR, and a second-round multiplex PCR followed. TCRdb redid the calling of the multiplex PCR reads with MiXCR, one entry per CDR3 protein. The sample contains roughly 480,000 distinct CDR3 sequences, approximately 15% of which appear only once. The sequenced material came from blood. All receptors derive from a woman in her twenties or thirties with Graves' ophthalmopathy.

The chain couples TRBV5-1 to TRBJ1-2; no clear D. Germline V gene sequence: CDR1 SGHRS, CDR2 YFSETQ. V gave up 3 bases and J gave up 5 bases, with 8 bases separating them. This CDR3 region has 12 residues. CDR3 loop: CASSSEGYGYTF. The CDR3, as DNA: TGCGCCAGCAGCTCCGAGGGTTATGGCTACACCTTC.

This clonotype was counted at least ten times. The CDR3 here is CASSEVGGAGNQPQHF. CDR3 DNA: TGTGCCAGCAGTGAAGTAGGGGGCGCGGGCAATCAGCCCCAGCATTTT. The V and J genes are TRBV6-1 and TRBJ1-5; 7 bases agree with TRBD1. Trimming at V came to 1 base and at J to 2 bases, leaving 5 bases not matched to a gene. The germline CDR1 and CDR2 sequences are MNHNS and SASEGT. The CDR3 sequence is 16 residues long.

This clonotype was seen ten or more times. The rearrangement uses TRBV5-1 and TRBJ2-5, with 8 bases that match TRBD2. Germline loops: CDR1 SGHRS, CDR2 YFSETQ. The ends lost 4 bases at V and 5 bases at J; junction bases unmatched: 16. This CDR3 spans 17 amino acids. This CDR3 is CASSPSSSRLASETQYF. The CDR3 DNA reads as TGCGCCAGCAGCCCGTCAAGTTCGAGACTAGCGTCGGAGACCCAGTACTTC.

The table lists this clonotype with a few counts. This chain joins TRBV4-1 and TRBJ2-7, with TRBD2 as a possible D gene (6 bases). Germline-derived CDR1 and CDR2 are MGHRA and YSYEKL. V was shortened by 1 base and J by 4 bases, with 11 bases between the two germline ends. There are 14 residues in the CDR3. The CDR3 protein is CASSQGDGGYEQYF. For the CDR3, the DNA is TGCGCCAGCAGCCAAGGGGACGGGGGTTACGAGCAGTACTTC.

This clonotype came up many times. This chain uses TRBV5-1 with TRBJ2-5; tentatively, D is TRBD2 (6 bases). The CDR3 is made up of 13 amino acids. CDR1 and CDR2 from the germline V gene are SGHRS and YFSETQ. The V and J ends lost 4 bases and 3 bases respectively, with 10 bases between them. The CDR3 bases are TGCGCCAGCAGCGGAGGGCCTAAAGAGACCCAGTACTTC. It translates to CASSGGPKETQYF.

V and J are TRBV6-4 and TRBJ2-7; a possible D gene is TRBD2 (6 bases). This CDR3 is 17 amino acids long. From germline, CDR1 is MRHNA and CDR2 SNTAGT. V lost 6 bases and J 0 bases, leaving 21 bases between the germline ends. Written as DNA, the CDR3 is TGTGCCAGCAGCAACGGGGCGGGGAGCCGGAGCTCCTACGAGCAGTACTTC. Its translation is CASSNGAGSRSSYEQYF.

This clonotype was counted many times. V and J are TRBV6-2 or TRBV6-3 and TRBJ1-5, with 11 bases identical to TRBD1. The V gene's germline CDR1 is MNHEY and CDR2 SVGEGT. After removal of 0 bases from V and 5 bases from J, the junction contained 15 bases not matched to a gene. There are 20 residues in the CDR3. CDR3 in DNA: TGTGCCAGCAGTTACTCACCCCTCATCCGGGACAGGGGGGACGATCAGCCCCAGCATTTT. Translation: CASSYSPLIRDRGDDQPQHF.

This clonotype was observed many times. The rearrangement joins TRBV7-8 to TRBJ1-1, with D hard to call. Trimming shortened V by 2 bases and J by 1 base, and 8 bases separated the two germline ends. This CDR3 has 14 amino acids. The germline CDR1 and CDR2 sequences are SGHVS and FQNEAQ. CDR3 nucleotides: TGTGCCAGCAGCTTAAGAAGGAGGAACACTGAAGCTTTCTTT. Translated: CASSLRRRNTEAFF.

This clonotype was seen many times. The V gene is TRBV27, the J gene TRBJ2-7, with D perhaps matching TRBD2 (5 bases). Germline lookup yields CDR1 MNHEY and CDR2 SMNVEV (reference sequence). Trimming left V 2 bases short and J 7 bases short, with 15 bases between. There are 14 residues in the CDR3. The chain's CDR3 is CASSLAGYTGEQYF. DNA of the CDR3: TGTGCCAGCAGTTTAGCTGGCTATACGGGAGAGCAGTACTTC.

This clonotype has a count of ten or more. This chain links TRBV28 with TRBJ2-5; a weak D match, TRBD1 (6 bases). Trimming stripped 6 bases from V and 4 bases from J, with 12 bases between. The CDR3 is 13 residues long. In germline, CDR1 is MDHEN, CDR2 SYDVKM. Here the CDR3 DNA reads TGTGCCAGCAGCCGGACAGCCCCAGAGACCCAGTACTTC. Its translation is CASSRTAPETQYF. The whole variable domain, remainder taken from reference TRBV28 and TRBJ2-5, is DVKVTQSSRYLVKRTGEKVFLECVQDMDHENMFWYRQDPGLGLRLIYFSYDVKMKEKGDIPEGYSVSREKKERFSLILESASTNQTSMYLCASSRTAPETQYFGPGTRLLVL.

The table lists this clonotype with many counts. This chain uses TRBV7-2 with TRBJ1-6; the match to TRBD1 covers 11 bases. This CDR3 has 17 residues. Germline CDR1 SGHTA, CDR2 FQGNSA. Trimming cost V 5 bases and J 5 bases; bases outside gene matches: 8. CDR3 sequence (DNA): TGTGCCAGCAGCCTTGGACAGGGGGCTTGGGATAATTCACCCCTCCACTTT. Protein sequence: CASSLGQGAWDNSPLHF.

This clonotype was observed at least ten times. The J gene is TRBJ1-1, the V gene TRBV10-2, with unresolved D. V was clipped by 2 bases and J by 1 base, with 11 bases between them. Per germline, CDR1 WSHSY and CDR2 SAAADI. The CDR3 length is 15 residues. CDR3 DNA: TGCGCCAGCAGTGAGAGAACGGGGAGGAACACTGAAGCTTTCTTT. As protein: CASSERTGRNTEAFF.

This clonotype was seen at least ten times. The chain carries TRBV6-2 or TRBV6-3 and TRBJ1-5; D unresolved. CDR1 is MNHEY, CDR2 SVGEGT, per germline. V shed 0 bases and J shed 4 bases, with 4 bases lying between them. The CDR3 is made up of 13 amino acids. CDR3 amino acids: CASSYSENQPQHF. The CDR3 nucleotides are TGTGCCAGCAGTTACTCAGAAAATCAGCCCCAGCATTTT.

This clonotype was seen a single time. V is TRBV10-3 and J is TRBJ2-2; D not resolved. Germline CDR1 and CDR2: ENHRY and SYGVKD. V lost 2 bases and J lost 6, with 13 bases in between. This CDR3 is built from 15 residues. CDR3 coding DNA: TGTGCCATCAGTGAGCCGTCTGGGATGTCCGGGGAGCTGTTTTTT. Amino acid sequence: CAISEPSGMSGELFF.

Many counts were recorded for this clonotype. The chain links TRBV12-3 or TRBV12-4 to TRBJ1-1; the D is unclear. V was trimmed by 4 bases and J by 10 bases, leaving 16 bases between them. The length of the CDR3 is 13 residues. The CDR3: CASSSRLGYGAFF. CDR3 DNA sequence: TGTGCCAGCAGTTCTCGATTGGGGTATGGAGCTTTCTTT.

The genes are TRBV13 and TRBJ2-5; 9 bases map to TRBD2. The CDR3 has 16 residues. Trimming removed 1 base from V and 5 bases from J; junction bases left unmatched: 8. Germline V gene data show CDR1 as PRHDT and CDR2 as FYEKMQ (reference sequence). CDR3 sequence reads: CASSLDRLAGVETQYF. CDR3 DNA sequence: TGTGCCAGCAGCTTAGATCGGTTAGCGGGAGTTGAGACCCAGTACTTC.

This clonotype was observed at least ten times. J is TRBJ1-3 and V is TRBV6-5; TRBD1 is a possible D gene (6 bases). V dropped 2 bases and J dropped 0 bases, with 14 bases sitting between them. The CDR3 sequence is 17 residues long. Germline V gene sequence: CDR1 MNHEY, CDR2 SVGAGI. CDR3 protein: CASSYHPGTLSGNTIYF. In DNA, the CDR3 is TGTGCCAGCAGTTACCATCCCGGGACACTCTCTGGAAACACCATATATTTT.

This clonotype occurred a few times. This chain uses TRBV20-1 with TRBJ1-5, with TRBD1 matching over 9 bases. The CDR3 totals 15 residues. The junction had 8 bases not matched to a gene; V was cut back by 6 bases and J by 2 bases. Germline V gives CDR1 DFQATT, CDR2 SNEGSKA (reference sequence). Here the CDR3 reads CSAPTQGAGNQPQHF. CDR3 coding DNA: TGCAGTGCGCCCACACAGGGGGCTGGCAATCAGCCCCAGCATTTT.

This clonotype was picked up many times. This chain joins TRBV20-1 and TRBJ2-5; the D gene is possibly TRBD2 (6 bases). CDR3 length: 14 residues. Germline CDR1 reads DFQATT; CDR2 reads SNEGSKA (reference sequence). V dropped 3 bases and J dropped 1 base, with 12 bases sitting between them. CDR3 in amino acids: CSARVIAAQETQYF. The CDR3 nucleotides read TGCAGTGCTAGGGTAATAGCGGCCCAAGAGACCCAGTACTTC.

To note about this clonotype: A much larger clonotype is one base distant, so this may be a read error. V is TRBV10-3 and J is TRBJ1-1; TRBD1 agrees at 7 bases. The CDR3 spans 14 residues. Per germline, CDR1 ENHRY and CDR2 SYGVKD. The CDR3 reads CAIRNRGLDTETFF. In nucleotides, the CDR3 is TGTGCCATCAGGAACAGGGGCCTAGACACTGAAACTTTCTTT.

This clonotype showed up just a few times. V usage is TRBV18 and J usage is TRBJ1-1; a possible D gene is TRBD1 (5 bases). Germline-derived CDR1 and CDR2 are KGHSH and LQKENI. Trimming took off 2 bases at V and 8 bases at J, with 12 bases between the two ends. The CDR3 loop spans 13 amino acids. The CDR3 coding sequence is TGTGCCAGCTCACCAGGGGGGGAAGGAGAAGCTTTCTTT. This sequence encodes CASSPGGEGEAFF.

V is TRBV28 and J is TRBJ2-7; D unresolved. V lost 6 bases to trimming and J lost 10 bases, with 16 bases between them. The germline V gene encodes CDR1 MDHEN and CDR2 SYDVKM. The length of the CDR3 is 12 residues. The CDR3 here is CASSTQFGLQYF. The CDR3 DNA sequence: TGTGCCAGCAGCACCCAGTTTGGGCTTCAGTACTTC.

This clonotype was seen only once. The rearrangement joins TRBV6-1 to TRBJ1-1, with TRBD1 matching 7 bases. Trimming took 7 bases from V and 5 from J; bases not matched to a gene: 4. The V gene's germline CDR1 is MNHNS and CDR2 SASEGT. This CDR3 spans 12 amino acids. CDR3 nucleotide sequence: TGTGCCAGCACCAGGGGGAGAACTGAAGCTTTCTTT. Its translation: CASTRGRTEAFF.

This clonotype occurred many times. The rearrangement links TRBV28 to TRBJ1-5; 10 nucleotides align to TRBD1. Germline CDR1 and CDR2: MDHEN and SYDVKM. There are 19 residues in the CDR3. V shed 9 bases and J 0 bases; nucleotides not matched to a gene: 17. The CDR3 sequence is CASRARTGGIKISNQPQHF. CDR3 DNA sequence: TGTGCCAGTCGAGCTAGGACAGGGGGGATAAAAATTAGCAATCAGCCCCAGCATTTT.

This clonotype has only a few counts. The chain employs TRBV6-1 and TRBJ2-7; D tentatively reads TRBD1 or TRBD2 (5 bases each). The length of the CDR3 is 12 residues. Germline V lookup: CDR1 MNHNS, CDR2 SASEGT. V lost 8 bases and J 4 bases, leaving 12 bases between the germline ends. CDR3 nucleotides: TGTGCCAGCGGGGGTGGACTTTACGAGCAGTACTTC. Translated, it gives CASGGGLYEQYF.

Comment on this clonotype: A much larger clone differs by one base, so this may be a read error. This sequence joins TRBV11-2 and TRBJ2-7; D gene uncertain. The V gene lost 7 bases and the J gene lost 0 bases, with 16 bases spanning the gap. The CDR3 is 15 amino acids. Germline V lookup: CDR1 SGHAT, CDR2 FQNNGV. The CDR3: CASIQNGLSSYEQYF. In DNA form, the CDR3 reads TGTGCCAGCATCCAGAACGGGCTGAGCTCCTACGAGCAGTACTTC.

This clonotype has ten or more counts. The chain couples TRBV11-2 to TRBJ2-7; TRBD2 matches 8 bases. Germline assignment: CDR1 SGHAT and CDR2 FQNNGV. The V segment lost 6 bases and the J segment 0 bases; nucleotides outside the gene matches: 16. The CDR3 is 18 amino acids. CDR3 in DNA: TGTGCCAGCAGTTCCCCCCGAGAACTAGCGGTTAGCTCCTACGAGCAGTACTTC. It yields the protein CASSSPRELAVSSYEQYF. Variable domain in full (rest from reference TRBV11-2 and TRBJ2-7): EAGVAQSPRYKIIEKRQSVAFWCNPISGHATLYWYQQILGQGPKLLIQFQNNGVVDDSQLPKDRFSAERLKGVDSTLKIQPAKLEDSAVYLCASSSPRELAVSSYEQYFGPGTRLTVT.